This TCR beta chain was identified in a study of cytomegalovirus exposure and HLA in healthy donors. The count of this clone is one. What it recognizes is unknown. General observations from the study: As confirmed in vitro, a few CMV-associated chains were specific for CMV antigens. Relative to the roughly 690-donor mean, N-insertions were reportedly fewer in an Asian-associated ancestry cluster in a later analysis. The study assumed roughly uniform donor sequencing depth for presence/absence analyses.

Germline CDR1 is LNHDA and CDR2 is SQIVND (reference sequence). This CDR3 comprises 15 residues. V lost 7 bases to trimming and J lost 3 bases, with 18 bases between them. The PCR used 60 Vbeta and 13 Jbeta primers. As originally analysed: In a later analysis, of around 85 million unique beta chains, roughly 10 million appeared in at least two donors. Some clones are missing from TCRdb's copy, which holds only in-frame ones; the method was immunoSEQ multiplex PCR. V, J and clone size derive from that table, while D and trimming were established from the DNA sequence. The sample gives under 200,000 clones, about four fifths of which show up once; approximately 1.5% is in the top ten.

The V and J genes are TRBV19 and TRBJ1-2, with a weak D call TRBD1 (6 bases). The source of this sequence is a young woman in good health and CMV-seronegative. The sample taken for sequencing was PBMCs. The DNA for the CDR3 is TGTGCCAGTACCGACCGGGGGGGCAGGGACTATGGCTACACCTTC. It yields the protein CASTDRGGRDYGYTF.